Listed here are 21 T cell receptor beta chains from one sample, sequenced in a study of blood T cell repertoires in COVID-19. Assay used: immunoSEQ multiplex PCR; TCRdb lists only in-frame clones, some missing. The sample lists about 75,000 clones; roughly 84% were seen once. The sequencing sample was made of peripheral blood. The receptors were sampled from a woman in her fifties or sixties with acute or convalescent COVID-19.

This clone showed up just once. V gene TRBV5-1 combines with J gene TRBJ1-1; possible D gene TRBD1, 5 bases. CDR1 and CDR2 from the germline V gene are SGHRS and YFSETQ. The CDR3 covers 13 residues. Trimming took off 5 bases at V and 0 bases at J, with 8 bases between the two ends. The CDR3 loop is CASREGMNTEAFF. The CDR3 nucleotides are TGCGCCAGCAGGGAGGGGATGAACACTGAAGCTTTCTTT.

The chain combines TRBV14 with TRBJ2-5, with TRBD1 matching over 7 bases. V dropped 6 bases and J dropped 5; count of bases not matched to a gene: 6. The CDR3 is 13 residues long. Germline lookup yields CDR1 SGHDN and CDR2 FVKESK. CDR3 nucleotide sequence: TGTGCCAGCAGTCGACAGGGTTTGGAGACCCAGTACTTC. Translated, it gives CASSRQGLETQYF.

CDR3 nucleotide sequence: TGTGCCAGCAGTCAAGGGGCCGGGTACACCGGGGAGCTGTTTTTT. Encoded protein: CASSQGAGYTGELFF. The V gene is TRBV6-2 or TRBV6-3, the J gene TRBJ2-2; possibly TRBD1 for D (5 bases). CDR1 and CDR2 (germline): MNHEY, SVGEGT. The CDR3 extends over 15 amino acids. The V end was cut by 5 bases, the J end by 3 bases, with 13 bases between.

The chain combines TRBV6-2 or TRBV6-3 with TRBJ2-7, with TRBD1 matching over 7 bases. Per germline, CDR1 MNHEY and CDR2 SVGEGT. This CDR3 has 15 residues. The ends lost 6 bases at V and 0 bases at J; junction bases unmatched: 8. The CDR3 here is CASSAPRDSSYEQYF. The CDR3 coding sequence is TGTGCCAGCAGCGCGCCCCGGGACAGCTCCTACGAGCAGTACTTC.

The CDR3 DNA sequence: TGTGCCAGCAGCCCGCACTCCCGGGACACCGTCACCGGGGAGCTGTTTTTT. Its translation: CASSPHSRDTVTGELFF. The rearrangement joins TRBV7-9 to TRBJ2-2; TRBD1 might be the D (6 bases). The V end was cut by 5 bases, the J end by 4 bases, with 20 bases between. The CDR3 contains 17 residues. The germline CDR1 and CDR2 sequences are SEHNR and FQNEAQ (reference sequence).

The chain couples TRBV27 to TRBJ1-1; 7 bases align to TRBD1. Trimming took 10 bases from V and 6 from J; bases not matched to a gene: 11. Germline V lookup: CDR1 MNHEY, CDR2 SMNVEV (reference sequence). The CDR3 is 13 amino acids. The CDR3 coding sequence is TGTGCCACCTCGCGGCAGGGGGTGGCTGAAGCTTTCTTT. Its translation: CATSRQGVAEAFF.

The chain couples TRBV28 to TRBJ1-2; 8 nucleotides agree with TRBD1. The germline CDR1 and CDR2 sequences are MDHEN and SYDVKM. V shed 6 bases, J shed 8 bases, and the junction held 20 bases outside the gene matches. CDR3 length equals 17 residues. DNA of the CDR3: TGTGCCAGCAGGCCCGGGACAGGTTCCCTTCCGCCTTACGGCTACACCTTC. This codes for CASRPGTGSLPPYGYTF.

This rearrangement joins TRBV24-1 to TRBJ2-7; TRBD1 matches 8 bases. This CDR3 is 13 amino acids long. The trim removed 5 bases at V and 3 bases at J, leaving 2 bases unmatched. Germline values: CDR1 KGHDR, CDR2 SFDVKD. The CDR3 reads CATSAGTGYEQYF. The CDR3, as DNA: TGTGCCACCAGTGCCGGGACAGGCTACGAGCAGTACTTC.

V is TRBV9 and J is TRBJ1-2; 9 positions match TRBD1. V gave up 10 bases and J gave up 1 base; unmatched junction bases: 8. The CDR3 sequence is 14 residues long. CDR1 SGDLS and CDR2 YYNGEE come from the germline V gene. CDR3 residues: CASGTGLGNYGYTF. The CDR3 bases are TGTGCCTCCGGGACAGGGTTGGGTAACTATGGCTACACCTTC.

The chain links TRBV14 to TRBJ2-3; D gene uncertain. This CDR3 spans 17 amino acids. Germline V gene sequence: CDR1 SGHDN, CDR2 FVKESK. Trimming cost V 1 base and J 2 bases, with 16 bases left between them. This CDR3 reads CASSQVPVKPFTDTQYF. Here the CDR3 DNA reads TGTGCCAGCAGCCAAGTACCGGTGAAGCCTTTCACAGATACGCAGTATTTT.

The chain is built from TRBV7-2 and TRBJ1-4; 8 positions match TRBD1. After removal of 2 bases from V and 15 bases from J, the junction contained 11 bases not matched to a gene. The germline gives CDR1 SGHTA, CDR2 FQGNSA. There are 14 residues in the CDR3. CDR3 DNA sequence: TGTGCCAGCAGCTTATTTGGCGCGGACAGGGTTTTGTTTTTT. Its protein product is CASSLFGADRVLFF.

CDR3 region: CASSPILLGLGETQYF. The DNA for the CDR3 is TGTGCCAGCAGCCCTATTTTATTGGGACTAGGAGAGACCCAGTACTTC. V gene TRBV7-9 combines with J gene TRBJ2-5, with 8 bases fitting TRBD2. In germline, CDR1 is SEHNR, CDR2 FQNEAQ (reference sequence). The CDR3 has 16 residues. Trimming at V came to 5 bases and at J to 4 bases, leaving 12 bases not matched to a gene.

This rearrangement joins TRBV18 to TRBJ2-1, with 8 bases aligning to TRBD1. V lost 3 bases to trimming and J lost 9 bases; unmatched junction nucleotides: 4. The CDR3 loop spans 13 amino acids. Germline assignment: CDR1 KGHSH and CDR2 LQKENI. For the CDR3, the DNA is TGTGCCAGCTCACCCGGACAGGGTGGTGAGCAGTTCTTC. It yields the protein CASSPGQGGEQFF.

The chain combines TRBV7-2 with TRBJ1-2; TRBD1 matches 7 bases. Germline CDR1 reads SGHTA; CDR2 reads FQGNSA. V dropped 5 bases and J dropped 2; count of bases not matched to a gene: 5. The CDR3 runs 14 residues. For the CDR3, the DNA is TGTGCCAGCAGCACTGGGACAGAAAACTATGGCTACACCTTC. Translating it yields CASSTGTENYGYTF.

This chain connects TRBV6-5 to TRBJ2-7; 10 nucleotides align to TRBD2. This CDR3 contains 13 residues. V trimming: 7 bases; J trimming: 2 bases; junction bases outside the gene matches: 2. Germline CDR1 is MNHEY and CDR2 is SVGAGI. CDR3: CASNLAGAYEQYF. The DNA of the CDR3 is TGTGCCAGCAACCTAGCGGGAGCCTACGAGCAGTACTTC.

The chain recombines TRBV29-1 with TRBJ2-7, with D perhaps TRBD1 (6 bases). The CDR3 spans 13 residues. V was shortened by 4 bases and J by 1 base, with 11 bases between the two germline ends. Looked up from germline, CDR1 is SQVTM and CDR2 is ANQGSEA. CDR3 in DNA: TGCAGCGTTGTCCCGGACAGTTCCTACGAGCAGTACTTC. Its translation: CSVVPDSSYEQYF.

The chain couples TRBV4-3 to TRBJ1-6; D is unresolved. V lost 6 bases and J 0 bases, leaving 12 bases between the germline ends. The CDR3 has 16 amino acids. CDR1 and CDR2 (germline): LGHNA, YSLEER. The CDR3, as DNA: TGCGCCAGCAGGCTCAGTTCTCTCTCCTATAATTCACCCCTCCACTTT. Translating it yields CASRLSSLSYNSPLHF.

This rearrangement joins TRBV6-5 to TRBJ1-4, with TRBD1 identical over 8 bases. Trimming at V came to 6 bases and at J to 7 bases, leaving 10 bases not matched to a gene. CDR3 length: 15 amino acids. Germline CDR1 MNHEY, CDR2 SVGAGI. This CDR3 is CASRILGTGGEKLFF. CDR3 nucleotides: TGTGCCAGCAGGATTCTCGGGACAGGTGGTGAAAAACTGTTTTTT.

The rearrangement links TRBV5-1 to TRBJ1-6, with unresolved D. The ends were cut back, 4 bases at V and 8 bases at J, with 10 bases in the middle. This CDR3 comprises 13 residues. The germline gives CDR1 SGHRS, CDR2 YFSETQ. This chain's CDR3 is CASSPLPDSPLHF. The CDR3, as DNA: TGCGCCAGCAGCCCACTTCCCGATTCACCCCTCCACTTT. The variable domain in full, with the rest retrieved from reference TRBV5-1 and TRBJ1-6, is KAGVTQTPRYLIKTRGQQVTLSCSPISGHRSVSWYQQTPGQGLQFLFEYFSETQRNKGNFPGRFSGRQFSNSRSEMNVSTLELGDSALYLCASSPLPDSPLHFGNGTRLTVT.

The J gene is TRBJ2-2, the V gene TRBV9, with 9 bases matching TRBD2. The CDR3 sequence is 15 residues long. Germline trimming cut 2 bases from V and 9 bases from J; bases unmatched to any gene: 8. In germline, CDR1 is SGDLS, CDR2 YYNGEE. The CDR3: CASSVLAGVARELFF. The CDR3 nucleotides are TGTGCCAGCAGCGTCTTAGCGGGAGTTGCCAGGGAGCTGTTTTTT.

This rearrangement joins TRBV7-2 to TRBJ2-7, with 7 bases fitting TRBD1. The CDR3 loop spans 14 amino acids. Germline V gene sequence: CDR1 SGHTA, CDR2 FQGNSA. The V gene end was trimmed by 8 bases and the J gene end by 0 bases; junction bases not matched to a gene: 7. CDR3 amino acids: CASSLRDSSYEQYF. In DNA, the CDR3 is TGTGCCAGCTCCCTGAGGGACAGCTCCTACGAGCAGTACTTC.